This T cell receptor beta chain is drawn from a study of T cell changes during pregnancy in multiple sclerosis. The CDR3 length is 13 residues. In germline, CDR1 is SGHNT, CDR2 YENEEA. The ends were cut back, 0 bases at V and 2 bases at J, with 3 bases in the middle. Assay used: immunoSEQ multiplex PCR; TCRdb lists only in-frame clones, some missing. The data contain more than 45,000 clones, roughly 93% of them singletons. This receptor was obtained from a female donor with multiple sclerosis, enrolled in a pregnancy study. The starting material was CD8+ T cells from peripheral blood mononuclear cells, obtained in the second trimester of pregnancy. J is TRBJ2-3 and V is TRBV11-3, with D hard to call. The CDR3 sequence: CASSLDITDTQYF. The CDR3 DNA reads TGTGCCAGCAGCTTAGATATCACAGATACGCAGTATTTT.